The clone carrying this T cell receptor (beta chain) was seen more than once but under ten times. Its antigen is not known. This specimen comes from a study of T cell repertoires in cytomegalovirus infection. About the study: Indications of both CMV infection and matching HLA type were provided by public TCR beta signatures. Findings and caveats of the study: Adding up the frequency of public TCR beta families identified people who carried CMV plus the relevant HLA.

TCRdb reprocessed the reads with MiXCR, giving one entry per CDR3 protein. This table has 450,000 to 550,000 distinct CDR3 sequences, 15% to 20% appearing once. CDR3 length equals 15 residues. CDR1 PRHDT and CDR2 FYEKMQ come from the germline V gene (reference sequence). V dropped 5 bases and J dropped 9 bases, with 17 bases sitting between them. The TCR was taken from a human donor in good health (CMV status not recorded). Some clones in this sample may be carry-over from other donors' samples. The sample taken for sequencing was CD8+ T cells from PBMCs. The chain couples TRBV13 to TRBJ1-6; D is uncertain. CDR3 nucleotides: TGTGCCAGCAGCAACCCCTCAGAACTGGGTTCACCCCTCCACTTT. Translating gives CASSNPSELGSPLHF.